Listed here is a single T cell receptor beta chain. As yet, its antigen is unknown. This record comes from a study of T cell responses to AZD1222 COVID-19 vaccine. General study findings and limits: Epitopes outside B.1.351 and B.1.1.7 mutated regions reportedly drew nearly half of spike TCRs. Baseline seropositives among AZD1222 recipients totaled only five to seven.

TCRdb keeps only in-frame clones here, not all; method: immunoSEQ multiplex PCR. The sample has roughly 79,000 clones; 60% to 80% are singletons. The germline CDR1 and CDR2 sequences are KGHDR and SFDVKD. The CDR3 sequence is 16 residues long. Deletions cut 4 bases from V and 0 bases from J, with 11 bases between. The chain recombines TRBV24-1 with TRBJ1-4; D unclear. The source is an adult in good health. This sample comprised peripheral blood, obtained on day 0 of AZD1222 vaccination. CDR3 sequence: CATSDVTVATNEKLFF. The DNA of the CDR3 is TGTGCCACCAGTGACGTCACCGTGGCAACTAATGAAAAACTGTTTTTT.